This T cell receptor beta chain was retrieved from a study of long-term antiretroviral therapy in people with HIV. Details on this clone: Its matching antigen is unknown.

An immunoSEQ assay, version v3.0, was performed at survey level. Per-sample targets for sequencing were about 35,000-50,000 T-cell genomes. Clones were sequenced by immunoSEQ multiplex PCR, and TCRdb holds only the in-frame ones, with some missing. Of 9,500 or so clones in the sample, around 74% were seen once. After removal of 6 bases from V and 3 bases from J, the junction contained 0 bases not matched to a gene. CDR3 size: 12 residues. Germline-derived CDR1 and CDR2 are SNHLY and FYNNEI. Study results and caveats: Those clones which expanded before ART made up the dominant part of the repertoire at all time points. Upon ART, diversity increased but remained lower than transplant donor controls.

This specimen consisted of unsorted PBMCs, obtained 1.8 years before starting antiretroviral therapy. The TCR sequence derives from a man aged 40-50 years with HIV. The rearrangement links TRBV2 to TRBJ2-5; 8 bases align to TRBD1. The CDR3 sequence is CASRDREETQYF. CDR3 DNA: TGTGCCAGCAGGGACAGGGAAGAGACCCAGTACTTC.